This TCR beta chain appears in the sequencing data of a study of blood T cells in healthy people across ages. Points from the study as a whole: Not knowing donor CMV status may have confounded expanded clonotype changes. Per million T cells, TCR beta diversity dropped about linearly as age rose.

The authors ran a second PCR of about 7 to 11 cycles using a sample-barcoded 5' primer and a J-beta primer mix. Any given sample supplied a minimum of 2.5 million CDR3-containing paired-end reads. Each CDR3 protein gets one entry after TCRdb re-called the 5' RACE reads with MiXCR. The sample lists just under 900,000 distinct CDR3 sequences, less than 35% occurring once. With 9 bases clipped from V and 5 bases from J, the junction kept 9 bases outside the gene matches. This CDR3 is 15 amino acids long. CDR1 is SEHNR and CDR2 is FQNEAQ in the germline V gene (reference sequence). They isolated at least 6.5 million PBMCs from each sample. With respect to this clonotype: The antigen remains undetermined.

This TCR derives from a woman older than 75 in good health. The gene calls are TRBV7-9 and TRBJ1-6; 8 bases map to TRBD1. Specimen: blood. CDR3 nucleotide sequence: TGTGCCAGTTCCGGGACAGGCAAAAATAATTCACCCCTCCACTTT. Its protein product is CASSGTGKNNSPLHF.